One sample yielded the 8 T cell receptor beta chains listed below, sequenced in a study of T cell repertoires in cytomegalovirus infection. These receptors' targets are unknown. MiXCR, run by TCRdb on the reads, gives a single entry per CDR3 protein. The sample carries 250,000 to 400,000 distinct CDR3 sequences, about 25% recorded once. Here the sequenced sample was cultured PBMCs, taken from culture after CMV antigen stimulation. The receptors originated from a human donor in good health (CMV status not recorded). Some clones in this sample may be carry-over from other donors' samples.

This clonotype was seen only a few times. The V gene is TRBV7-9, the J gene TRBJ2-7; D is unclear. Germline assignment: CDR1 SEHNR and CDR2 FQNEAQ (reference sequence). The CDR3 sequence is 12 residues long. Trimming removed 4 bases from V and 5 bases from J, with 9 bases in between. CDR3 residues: CASSSAWDEQYV. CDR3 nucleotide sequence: TGTGCCAGCAGCTCCGCTTGGGACGAGCAGTACGTC.

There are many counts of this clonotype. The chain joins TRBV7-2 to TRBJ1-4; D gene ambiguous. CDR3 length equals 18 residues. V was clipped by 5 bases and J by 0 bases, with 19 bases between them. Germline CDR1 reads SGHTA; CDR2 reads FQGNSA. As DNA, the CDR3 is TGTGCCAGCAGCCCACTAGTCGGGAGCGTTGCAACTAATGAAAAACTGTTTTTT. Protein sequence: CASSPLVGSVATNEKLFF.

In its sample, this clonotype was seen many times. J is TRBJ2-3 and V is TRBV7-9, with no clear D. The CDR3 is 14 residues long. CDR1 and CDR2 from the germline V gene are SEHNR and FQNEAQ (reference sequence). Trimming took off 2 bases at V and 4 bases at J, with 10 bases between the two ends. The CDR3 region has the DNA TGTGCCAGCAGCTTATACGGACCCGCAGATACGCAGTATTTT. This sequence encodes CASSLYGPADTQYF.

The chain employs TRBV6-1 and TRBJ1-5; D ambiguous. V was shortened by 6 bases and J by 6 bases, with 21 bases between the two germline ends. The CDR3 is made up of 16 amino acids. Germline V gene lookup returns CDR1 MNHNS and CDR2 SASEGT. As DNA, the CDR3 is TGTGCCAGCAGCATTTACACAATCGGAGGGAGTCAGCCCCAGCATTTT. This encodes CASSIYTIGGSQPQHF.

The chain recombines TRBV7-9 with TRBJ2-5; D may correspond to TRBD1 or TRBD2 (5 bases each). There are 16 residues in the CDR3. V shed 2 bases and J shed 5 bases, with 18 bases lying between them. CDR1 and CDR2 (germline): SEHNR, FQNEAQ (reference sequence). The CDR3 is CASSLRGVTEGETQYF. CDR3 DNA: TGTGCCAGCAGCTTAAGGGGAGTAACGGAAGGGGAGACCCAGTACTTC.

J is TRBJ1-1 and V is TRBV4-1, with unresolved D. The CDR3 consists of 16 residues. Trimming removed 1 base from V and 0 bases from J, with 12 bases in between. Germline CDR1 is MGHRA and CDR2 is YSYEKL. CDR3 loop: CASSQVYGSLNTEAFF. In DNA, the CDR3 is TGCGCCAGCAGCCAAGTATACGGCAGCTTGAACACTGAAGCTTTCTTT.

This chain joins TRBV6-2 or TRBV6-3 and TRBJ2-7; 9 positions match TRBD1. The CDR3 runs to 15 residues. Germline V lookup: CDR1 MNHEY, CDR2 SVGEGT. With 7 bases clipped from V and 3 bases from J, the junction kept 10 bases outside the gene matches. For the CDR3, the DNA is TGTGCCAGCATTTCGATTCCGACAGGGGGCTACGAGCAGTACTTC. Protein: CASISIPTGGYEQYF.

The CDR3 DNA reads TGTGCCACCCAGGGGAGGGGGCAGGACGAGCAGTACGTC. It yields the protein CATQGRGQDEQYV. V is TRBV24-1 and J is TRBJ2-7, with D tentatively TRBD1 or TRBD2 (7 bases each). The V and J ends lost 9 bases and 5 bases respectively, with 16 bases between them. CDR3 length: 13 residues. Germline CDR1 is KGHDR and CDR2 is SFDVKD.